This TCR beta chain was sequenced for a study of CD8 T cells in ankylosing spondylitis. The study, taken as a whole, reports: Characteristic of ankylosing spondylitis blood, it appeared, was a TCR beta motif comprising several highly homologous variants. The clones that were linked to disease were reported to be significantly enriched in matched synovial fluid samples from ankylosing spondylitis patients.

TCRdb ran MiXCR on the 5' RACE reads and lists one entry per CDR3 protein. The sample lists about 340,000 distinct CDR3 sequences, less than 10% occurring once. At least ten counts were recorded for this clonotype. Its antigen is not known. Germline lookup yields CDR1 DFQATT and CDR2 SNEGSKA (reference sequence). There are 13 residues in the CDR3. Trimming removed 5 bases from V and 0 bases from J, with 11 bases in between. Sequencing input: blood, either unsorted or a sorted T cell fraction (not recorded which). This sequence was found in a male donor with ankylosing spondylitis. This chain connects TRBV20-1 to TRBJ2-7, with D tentatively TRBD1 (5 bases). The CDR3, as DNA: TGCAGTGCTTCTTCGACAGTCTCCTACGAGCAGTACTTC. This codes for CSASSTVSYEQYF.